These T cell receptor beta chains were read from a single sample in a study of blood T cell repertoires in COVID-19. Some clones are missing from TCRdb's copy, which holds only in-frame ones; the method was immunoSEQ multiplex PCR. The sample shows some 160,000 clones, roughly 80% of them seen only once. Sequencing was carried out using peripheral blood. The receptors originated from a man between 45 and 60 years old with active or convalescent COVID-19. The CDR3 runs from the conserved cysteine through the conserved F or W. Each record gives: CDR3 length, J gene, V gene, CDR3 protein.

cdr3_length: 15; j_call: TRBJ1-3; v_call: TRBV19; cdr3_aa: CASTGSPLSGNTIYF
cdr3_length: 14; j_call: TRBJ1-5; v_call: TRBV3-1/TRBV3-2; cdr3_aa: CASSPWRSNQPQHF
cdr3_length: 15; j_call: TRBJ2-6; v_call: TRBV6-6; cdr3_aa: CASSDGGAGANVLTF
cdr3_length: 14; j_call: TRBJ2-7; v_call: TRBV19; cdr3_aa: CASSIDRTTYEQYF
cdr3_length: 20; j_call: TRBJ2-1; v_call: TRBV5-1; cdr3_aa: CASSAPRVTSGRSSYNEQFF
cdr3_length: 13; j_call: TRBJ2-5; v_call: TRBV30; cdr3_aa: CAWTLAGAETQYF
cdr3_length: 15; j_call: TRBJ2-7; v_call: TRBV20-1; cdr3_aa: CSASSGPGGTYEQYF
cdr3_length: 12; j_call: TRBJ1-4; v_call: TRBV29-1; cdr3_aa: CSVDRGNEKLFF
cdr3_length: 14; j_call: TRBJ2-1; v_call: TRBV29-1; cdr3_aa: CSVHGQGEYNEQFF
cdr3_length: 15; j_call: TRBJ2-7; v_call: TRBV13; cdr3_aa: CASSGGSYPSYEQYF
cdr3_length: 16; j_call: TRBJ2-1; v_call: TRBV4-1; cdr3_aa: CASSFSGRELSNEQFF
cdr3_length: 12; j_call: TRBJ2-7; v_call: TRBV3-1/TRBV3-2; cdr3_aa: CASSQVVYEQYF
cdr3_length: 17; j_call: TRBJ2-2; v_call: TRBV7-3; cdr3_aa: CASSFRQGPPNTGELFF
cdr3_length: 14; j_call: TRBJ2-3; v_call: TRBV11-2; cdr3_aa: CASTSQNWADTQYF
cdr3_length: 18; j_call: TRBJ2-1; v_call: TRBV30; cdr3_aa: CAWSYFSGSFDTYNEQFF
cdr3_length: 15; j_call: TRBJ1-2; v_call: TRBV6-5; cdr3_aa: CASTYGVGVIEGYTF
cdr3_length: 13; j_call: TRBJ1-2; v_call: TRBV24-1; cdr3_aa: CATSGGADYGYTF
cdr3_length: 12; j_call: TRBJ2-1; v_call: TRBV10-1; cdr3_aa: CASNTGGNEQFF